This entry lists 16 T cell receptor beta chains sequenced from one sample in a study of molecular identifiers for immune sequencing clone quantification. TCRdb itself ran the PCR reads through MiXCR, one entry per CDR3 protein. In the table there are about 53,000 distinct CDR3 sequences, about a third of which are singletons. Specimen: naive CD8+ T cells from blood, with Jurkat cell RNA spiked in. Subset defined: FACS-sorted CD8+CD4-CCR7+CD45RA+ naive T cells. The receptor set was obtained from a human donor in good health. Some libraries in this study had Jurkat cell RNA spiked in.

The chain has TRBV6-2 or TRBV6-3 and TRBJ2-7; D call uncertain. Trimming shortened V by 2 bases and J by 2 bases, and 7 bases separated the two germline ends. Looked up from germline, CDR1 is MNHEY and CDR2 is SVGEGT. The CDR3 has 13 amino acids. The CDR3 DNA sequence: TGTGCCAGCAGTTACGGGCAGCCCTACGAGCAGTACTTC. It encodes CASSYGQPYEQYF.

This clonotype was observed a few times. The CDR3 DNA reads TGTGCCAGCAGCCCCGCCCTAGGGGCCGAGCAGTACTTC. It codes for CASSPALGAEQYF. The genes are TRBV3-1 and TRBJ2-7, with a possible D match to TRBD1 (5 bases). Germline V gene lookup returns CDR1 LGHDT and CDR2 YNNKEL (reference sequence). The CDR3 consists of 13 residues. The V and J ends lost 4 bases and 6 bases respectively, with 13 bases between them.

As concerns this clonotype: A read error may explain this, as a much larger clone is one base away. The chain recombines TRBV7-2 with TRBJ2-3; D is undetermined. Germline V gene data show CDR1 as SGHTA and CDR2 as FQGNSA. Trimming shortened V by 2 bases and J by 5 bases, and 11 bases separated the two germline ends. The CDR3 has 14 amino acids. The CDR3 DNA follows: TGTGCCAGCAGCTTAATCTTCCTCGGAGATACGCAGTATTTT. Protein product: CASSLIFLGDTQYF.

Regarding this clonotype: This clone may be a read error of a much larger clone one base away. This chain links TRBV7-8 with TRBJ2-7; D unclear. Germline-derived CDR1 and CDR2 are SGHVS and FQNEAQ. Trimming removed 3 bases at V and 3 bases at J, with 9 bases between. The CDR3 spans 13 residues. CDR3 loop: CASSFNPRYEQYF. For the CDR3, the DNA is TGTGCCAGCAGCTTTAATCCCCGCTACGAGCAGTACTTC.

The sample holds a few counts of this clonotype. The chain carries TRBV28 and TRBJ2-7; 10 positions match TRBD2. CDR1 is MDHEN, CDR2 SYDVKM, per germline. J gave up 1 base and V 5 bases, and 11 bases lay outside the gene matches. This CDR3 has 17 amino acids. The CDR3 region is CASSPYYASGGSYEQYF. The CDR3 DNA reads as TGTGCCAGCAGTCCCTATTACGCTAGCGGGGGTTCCTACGAGCAGTACTTC.

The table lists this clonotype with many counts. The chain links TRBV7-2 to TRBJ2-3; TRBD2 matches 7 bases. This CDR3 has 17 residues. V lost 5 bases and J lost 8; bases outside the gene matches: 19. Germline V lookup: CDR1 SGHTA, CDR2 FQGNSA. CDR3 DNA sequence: TGTGCCAGCAGCCCCGGTAGGGCGGGAGTGGTCGGCGGTACGCAGTATTTT. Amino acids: CASSPGRAGVVGGTQYF.

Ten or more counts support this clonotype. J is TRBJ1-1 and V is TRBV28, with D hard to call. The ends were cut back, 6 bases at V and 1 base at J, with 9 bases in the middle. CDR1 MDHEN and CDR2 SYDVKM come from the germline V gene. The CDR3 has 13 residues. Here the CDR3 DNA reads TGTGCCAGCAGACTACAAGAGAACACTGAAGCTTTCTTT. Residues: CASRLQENTEAFF. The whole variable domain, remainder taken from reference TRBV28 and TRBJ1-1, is DVKVTQSSRYLVKRTGEKVFLECVQDMDHENMFWYRQDPGLGLRLIYFSYDVKMKEKGDIPEGYSVSREKKERFSLILESASTNQTSMYLCASRLQENTEAFFGQGTRLTVV.

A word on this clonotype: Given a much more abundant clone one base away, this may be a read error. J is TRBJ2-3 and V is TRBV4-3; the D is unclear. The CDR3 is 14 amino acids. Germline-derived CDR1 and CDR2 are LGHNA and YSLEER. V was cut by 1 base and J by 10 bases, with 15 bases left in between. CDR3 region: CASSQAWGWDAQYF. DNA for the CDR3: TGCGCCAGCAGCCAAGCCTGGGGATGGGATGCGCAGTATTTT.

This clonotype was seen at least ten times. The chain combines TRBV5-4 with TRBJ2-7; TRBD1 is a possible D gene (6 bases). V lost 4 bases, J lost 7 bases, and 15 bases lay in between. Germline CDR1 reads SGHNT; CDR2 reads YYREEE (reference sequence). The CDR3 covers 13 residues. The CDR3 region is CASSPPRTEEQYF. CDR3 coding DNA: TGTGCCAGCAGCCCTCCCCGGACAGAAGAGCAGTACTTC.

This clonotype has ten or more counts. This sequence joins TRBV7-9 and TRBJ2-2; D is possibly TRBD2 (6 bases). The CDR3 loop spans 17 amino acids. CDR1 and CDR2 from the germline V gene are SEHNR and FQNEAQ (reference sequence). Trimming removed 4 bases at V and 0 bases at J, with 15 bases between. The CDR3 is CASSWGVRAPNTGELFF. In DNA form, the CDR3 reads TGTGCCAGCAGCTGGGGGGTTCGGGCTCCGAACACCGGGGAGCTGTTTTTT.

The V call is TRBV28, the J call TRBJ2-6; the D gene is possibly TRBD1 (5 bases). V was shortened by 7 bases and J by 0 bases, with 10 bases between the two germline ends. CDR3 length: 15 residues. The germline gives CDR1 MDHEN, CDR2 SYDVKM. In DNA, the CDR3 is TGTGCCAGCAAAGGGGATCCCTCTGGGGCCAACGTCCTGACTTTC. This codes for CASKGDPSGANVLTF.

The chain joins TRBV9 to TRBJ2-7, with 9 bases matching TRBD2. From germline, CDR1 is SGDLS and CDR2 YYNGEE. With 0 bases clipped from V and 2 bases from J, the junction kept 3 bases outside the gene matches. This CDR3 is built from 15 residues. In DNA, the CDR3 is TGTGCCAGCAGCGTAGGGGCGGGAGGGCCCTACGAGCAGTACTTC. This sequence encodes CASSVGAGGPYEQYF.

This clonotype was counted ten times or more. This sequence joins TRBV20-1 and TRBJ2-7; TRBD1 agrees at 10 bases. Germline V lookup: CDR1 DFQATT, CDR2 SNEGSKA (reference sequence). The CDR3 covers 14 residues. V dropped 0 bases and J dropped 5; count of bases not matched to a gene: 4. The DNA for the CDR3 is TGCAGTGCTAGAGATGGGACAGGGGACGACGAGCAGTACTTC. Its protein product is CSARDGTGDDEQYF.

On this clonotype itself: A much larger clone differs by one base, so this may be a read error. The CDR3 here is CARSWGHEQYF. CDR3 DNA: TGTGCCAGAAGCTGGGGCCACGAGCAGTACTTC. V is TRBV11-2 and J is TRBJ2-7; D perhaps matches TRBD1 (5 bases). Germline V lookup: CDR1 SGHAT, CDR2 FQNNGV. CDR3 length equals 11 residues.

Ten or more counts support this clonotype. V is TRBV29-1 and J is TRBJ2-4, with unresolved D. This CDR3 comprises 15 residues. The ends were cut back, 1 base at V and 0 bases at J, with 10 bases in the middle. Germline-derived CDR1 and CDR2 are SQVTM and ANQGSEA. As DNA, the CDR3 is TGCAGCGTTGAAGGGTTGTGGGGAGCCAAAAACATTCAGTACTTC. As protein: CSVEGLWGAKNIQYF.

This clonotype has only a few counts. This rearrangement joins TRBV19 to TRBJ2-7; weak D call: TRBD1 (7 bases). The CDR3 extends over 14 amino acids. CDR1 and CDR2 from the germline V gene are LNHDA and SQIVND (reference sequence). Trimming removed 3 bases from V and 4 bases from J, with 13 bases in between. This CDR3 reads CASSISSGGYEQYF. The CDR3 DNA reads TGTGCCAGTAGTATCTCGTCAGGGGGGTACGAGCAGTACTTC. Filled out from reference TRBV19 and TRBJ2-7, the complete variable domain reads DGGITQSPKYLFRKEGQNVTLSCEQNLNHDAMYWYRQDPGQGLRLIYYSQIVNDFQKGDIAEGYSVSREKKESFPLTVTSAQKNPTAFYLCASSISSGGYEQYFGPGTRLTVT.